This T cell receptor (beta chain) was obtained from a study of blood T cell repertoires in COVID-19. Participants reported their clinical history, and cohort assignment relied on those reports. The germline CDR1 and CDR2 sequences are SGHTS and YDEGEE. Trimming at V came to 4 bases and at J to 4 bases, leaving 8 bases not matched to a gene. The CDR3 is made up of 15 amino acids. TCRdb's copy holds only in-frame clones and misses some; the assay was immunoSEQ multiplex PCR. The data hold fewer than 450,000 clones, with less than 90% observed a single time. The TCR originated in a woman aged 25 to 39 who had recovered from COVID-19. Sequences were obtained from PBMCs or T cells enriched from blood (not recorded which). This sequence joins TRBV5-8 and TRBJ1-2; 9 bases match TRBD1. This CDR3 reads CASSTRGTGTYGYTF. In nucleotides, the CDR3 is TGTGCCAGCAGCACTAGGGGGACAGGGACCTATGGCTACACCTTC.